One sample yielded the 5 T cell receptor beta chains listed below, sequenced in a study of blood T cell repertoires in COVID-19 (dated by TCRdb to 2018 to 2020). Library construction relied on the immunoSEQ multiplex PCR assay. The clones in this table, taken by TCRdb from immuneACCESS, are in-frame only. Not every clone is retained; where verified, under half of the shortfall comes from an unresolved V gene, and the cause of the rest is unknown. The sample table contains some 90,000 clones; only one count was recorded for approximately 89% of them. Of the sample, roughly 2% falls within the top ten clones. The specimen was peripheral blood. Receptors originate from a man aged 50-59 years with acute or convalescent COVID-19.

The rearrangement uses TRBV7-2 and TRBJ2-7; 7 bases match TRBD1. The CDR3 has 15 residues. V was clipped by 1 base and J by 5 bases; unmatched bases: 8. Per germline, CDR1 SGHTA and CDR2 FQGNSA. The CDR3 protein is CASSLDGRGINEQYF. CDR3 sequence (DNA): TGTGCCAGCAGCTTAGATGGCAGGGGGATAAACGAGCAGTACTTC.

With regard to this clone: A read error may be the cause here, since a much bigger clone is one base away. The rearrangement uses TRBV5-4 and TRBJ2-1; D is perhaps TRBD1 (5 bases). V was shortened by 1 base and J by 6 bases, with 5 bases between the two germline ends. The CDR3 totals 12 residues. Germline-derived CDR1 and CDR2 are SGHNT and YYREEE (reference sequence). DNA of the CDR3: TGTGCCAGCAGCTTGCAGGGCAATGAGCAGTTCTTC. Translation gives CASSLQGNEQFF.

The V gene is TRBV6-7, the J gene TRBJ1-6; D unresolved. TRBV6-7 falls under the ORF class, with uncertain function. This CDR3 is 12 amino acids long. Trimming stripped 6 bases from V and 7 bases from J, with 7 bases between. The CDR3 DNA sequence: TGTGCCAGCAGCCTCTACAATTCACCCCTCCACTTT. The encoded protein is CASSLYNSPLHF.

This chain joins TRBV5-5 and TRBJ2-7; 8 positions match TRBD2. The junction had 9 bases not matched to a gene; V was cut back by 4 bases and J by 3 bases. Germline-derived CDR1 and CDR2 are SGHKS and YYEKEE (reference sequence). The CDR3 is 15 amino acids. The CDR3 is CASSLNRGGGYEQYV. CDR3 nucleotides: TGTGCCAGCAGCCTTAACCGGGGGGGCGGCTACGAGCAGTACGTC.

The V gene is TRBV19, the J gene TRBJ1-5; weak D call: TRBD1 (5 bases). V lost 4 bases, J lost 0 bases, and 13 bases lay in between. Germline V CDR1 and CDR2: LNHDA, SQIVND (reference sequence). The CDR3 covers 16 residues. The CDR3 DNA reads as TGTGCCAGTAGTAAGGGGTTCTCTTATAGCAATCAGCCCCAGCATTTT. Its translation: CASSKGFSYSNQPQHF.